Presented here are 26 T cell receptor beta chains from one specimen sequenced in a study of shared clonotypes between healthy human individuals. TCRdb's copy holds only in-frame clones and misses some; the assay was immunoSEQ multiplex PCR. The sample carries about 1.5 million clones, approximately 98% recorded once. The sequencing input was naive CD4+ T cells sorted from blood. Subset here: CD45RA+ positively selected. The receptors were sampled from a young man in good health.

Points on this clone: This CDR3 is also generated by other DNA sequences in the sample. The rearrangement uses TRBV6-1 and TRBJ2-1; weak D call: TRBD2 (6 bases). Trimming took off 2 bases at V and 0 bases at J, with 8 bases between the two ends. This CDR3 has 15 amino acids. Germline V gene sequence: CDR1 MNHNS, CDR2 SASEGT. The CDR3 DNA sequence: TGTGCCAGCAGTGAATTTAGCGGCTCCTACAATGAGCAGTTCTTC. Its protein is CASSEFSGSYNEQFF.

This chain joins TRBV4-1 and TRBJ2-1; 8 bases align to TRBD2. Germline V gene lookup returns CDR1 MGHRA and CDR2 YSYEKL. This CDR3 contains 16 residues. V lost 4 bases to trimming and J lost 2 bases; unmatched junction nucleotides: 7. CDR3 DNA: TGCGCCAGCAGCCCGACTACTAGCGGTACCTACAATGAGCAGTTCTTC. This translates into CASSPTTSGTYNEQFF.

The chain combines TRBV25-1 with TRBJ1-1; D call uncertain. Looked up from germline, CDR1 is MGHDK and CDR2 is SYGVNS. The CDR3 runs to 13 residues. V was trimmed by 4 bases and J by 0 bases, leaving 6 bases between them. The CDR3 bases are TGTGCCAGCAGTGTGAAGATGAACACTGAAGCTTTCTTT. Protein product: CASSVKMNTEAFF.

This sequence joins TRBV18 and TRBJ2-6, with D possibly being TRBD1 (6 bases). In germline, CDR1 is KGHSH, CDR2 LQKENI. V gave up 2 bases and J gave up 3 bases, with 14 bases separating them. CDR3 length equals 17 residues. CDR3 sequence reads: CASSPTGSAGGANVLTF. DNA of the CDR3: TGTGCCAGCTCACCAACAGGGAGCGCCGGTGGGGCCAACGTCCTGACTTTC.

About this clone: Other DNA sequences in this specimen translate into the identical CDR3. V usage is TRBV18 and J usage is TRBJ2-5, with D unclear. The V gene's germline CDR1 is KGHSH and CDR2 LQKENI. The CDR3 runs to 12 residues. V was clipped by 2 bases and J by 1 base, with 2 bases between them. The CDR3 is CASSPSQETQYF. CDR3 bases: TGTGCCAGCTCACCATCCCAAGAGACCCAGTACTTC.

This clone was observed a single time. The V and J genes are TRBV9 and TRBJ1-3, with D perhaps matching TRBD1 (6 bases). The V end was cut by 1 base, the J end by 2 bases, with 16 bases between. Germline-derived CDR1 and CDR2 are SGDLS and YYNGEE. The CDR3 has 17 residues. The CDR3 nucleotides are TGTGCCAGCAGCGTATTCGGATCCAGGGGTGCTGGAAACACCATATATTTT. It is translated as CASSVFGSRGAGNTIYF.

The CDR3 bases are TGTGCCAGTAGTATTAGCGGGAGAACCCAGACCCAGTACTTC. This codes for CASSISGRTQTQYF. This chain uses TRBV19 with TRBJ2-5; 9 nucleotides align to TRBD2. After removal of 3 bases from V and 6 bases from J, the junction contained 5 bases not matched to a gene. The CDR3 spans 14 residues. Germline V gives CDR1 LNHDA, CDR2 SQIVND (reference sequence).

This chain connects TRBV5-4 to TRBJ1-1; weak D call: TRBD1 (5 bases). There are 13 residues in the CDR3. The germline gives CDR1 SGHNT, CDR2 YYREEE (reference sequence). V gave up 4 bases and J gave up 8 bases, with 15 bases separating them. This CDR3 is CASSPLPGEEAFF. CDR3 nucleotides: TGTGCCAGCAGCCCTTTACCGGGGGAAGAAGCTTTCTTT.

The chain is built from TRBV18 and TRBJ2-2; 11 bases map to TRBD1. V shed 2 bases and J 3 bases; nucleotides not matched to a gene: 2. Germline V gene data show CDR1 as KGHSH and CDR2 as LQKENI. CDR3 size: 16 residues. The CDR3 region is CASSPRGQGDTGELFF. The CDR3 bases are TGTGCCAGCTCACCAAGGGGACAGGGGGACACCGGGGAGCTGTTTTTT. Filled out from reference TRBV18 and TRBJ2-2, the complete variable domain reads NAGVMQNPRHLVRRRGQEARLRCSPMKGHSHVYWYRQLPEEGLKFMVYLQKENIIDESGMPKERFSAEFPKEGPSILRIQQVVRGDSAAYFCASSPRGQGDTGELFFGEGSRLTVL.

The gene calls are TRBV4-1 and TRBJ1-3; maybe TRBD1 (6 bases). Deletions cut 0 bases from V and 0 bases from J, with 15 bases between. Germline V gene sequence: CDR1 MGHRA, CDR2 YSYEKL. The CDR3 totals 18 residues. Written as DNA, the CDR3 is TGCGCCAGCAGCCAAGACGATCAGGGGTCGTACTCTGGAAACACCATATATTTT. It codes for CASSQDDQGSYSGNTIYF.

The gene calls are TRBV10-2 and TRBJ1-1; 7 nucleotides align to TRBD1. J lost 10 bases, V lost 4 bases, and 6 bases had no gene match. The germline V gene encodes CDR1 WSHSY and CDR2 SAAADI. The CDR3 runs 12 residues. For the CDR3, the DNA is TGCGCCAGCAGTGGGGACAGCAAGACAGCTTTCTTT. This translates into CASSGDSKTAFF.

Only one count was recorded for this clone. The rearrangement joins TRBV28 to TRBJ1-3, with D unclear. CDR1 is MDHEN and CDR2 is SYDVKM in the germline V gene. The CDR3 covers 17 residues. The germline V and J ends were trimmed by 7 bases and 4 bases, with 23 bases remaining between them. CDR3 coding DNA: TGTGCCAGCACCATTGGCCCTACATATCAGTGGGGAAACACCATATATTTT. The encoded protein is CASTIGPTYQWGNTIYF.

The chain combines TRBV7-3 with TRBJ2-7; D gene uncertain. Deletions cut 2 bases from V and 1 base from J, with 6 bases between. The CDR3 length is 13 residues. Germline CDR1 is SGHTA and CDR2 is FQGTGA. As DNA, the CDR3 is TGTGCCAGCAGCTTAGCTGGGTCCTACGAGCAGTACTTC. Its protein product is CASSLAGSYEQYF.

This clone was recorded once. The chain recombines TRBV28 with TRBJ1-3; D unclear. V lost 3 bases, J lost 2 bases, and 5 bases lay in between. Germline CDR1 MDHEN, CDR2 SYDVKM. The CDR3 loop spans 13 amino acids. CDR3 DNA: TGTGCCAGCAGTTTCCGGCCTGGAAACACCATATATTTT. This gives the protein CASSFRPGNTIYF.

The V and J genes are TRBV27 and TRBJ1-2; 9 bases line up with TRBD1. The germline CDR1 and CDR2 sequences are MNHEY and SMNVEV (reference sequence). Unmatched junction bases numbered 3, after V lost 6 bases and J lost 1 base. This CDR3 is built from 14 residues. CDR3 DNA: TGTGCCAGCAGAAGGACAGGGGTTAACTATGGCTACACCTTC. The encoded protein is CASRRTGVNYGYTF.

The chain recombines TRBV7-9 with TRBJ1-5, with no clear D. This CDR3 spans 13 amino acids. V was clipped by 5 bases and J by 6 bases, with 11 bases between them. Germline values: CDR1 SEHNR, CDR2 FQNEAQ (reference sequence). This CDR3 reads CASSRPGTQPQHF. The CDR3 DNA reads TGTGCCAGCAGCCGCCCCGGAACTCAGCCCCAGCATTTT.

The rearrangement uses TRBV29-1 and TRBJ1-2; a weak D match, TRBD1 (5 bases). CDR1 is SQVTM, CDR2 ANQGSEA, per germline. This CDR3 region has 11 residues. Trimming removed 6 bases from V and 6 bases from J, with 11 bases in between. The CDR3: CSVRRGDGYTF. In DNA form, the CDR3 reads TGCAGCGTGCGTAGGGGAGATGGCTACACCTTC.

This sequence joins TRBV7-2 and TRBJ2-1, with D possibly being TRBD2 (5 bases). Germline V gene lookup returns CDR1 SGHTA and CDR2 FQGNSA. The CDR3 sequence is 16 residues long. Trimming took 2 bases from V and 4 from J, leaving 15 bases between them. The CDR3 nucleotides read TGTGCCAGCAGCTTATTTGGAGGCGTCCTATACAATGAGCAGTTCTTC. Translated, it gives CASSLFGGVLYNEQFF.

J is TRBJ2-2 and V is TRBV5-6, with 7 bases that match TRBD2. The CDR3 runs to 14 residues. V trimming: 4 bases; J trimming: 0 bases; junction bases outside the gene matches: 0. Germline lookup yields CDR1 SGHDT and CDR2 YYEEEE. The CDR3 here is CASSGRANTGELFF. The CDR3 nucleotides read TGTGCCAGCAGCGGGAGGGCGAACACCGGGGAGCTGTTTTTT.

The chain recombines TRBV28 with TRBJ1-5; D gene unclear. The CDR3 is made up of 16 amino acids. V gave up 6 bases and J gave up 4 bases, with 19 bases separating them. CDR1 and CDR2 (germline): MDHEN, SYDVKM. The CDR3 protein is CASRPTTGWGNQPQHF. In DNA form, the CDR3 reads TGTGCCAGCAGACCGACGACGGGGTGGGGTAATCAGCCCCAGCATTTT.

The genes are TRBV2 and TRBJ1-4, with D possibly TRBD1 on 6 matching bases. The V gene's germline CDR1 is SNHLY and CDR2 FYNNEI. Between the trimmed V and J ends, which lost 9 bases and 7 bases, there was a span of 9 bases. CDR3 length: 11 amino acids. The CDR3 here is CARGAGEKLFF. The CDR3 nucleotides read TGTGCCAGGGGGGCTGGTGAAAAACTGTTTTTT. Based on the CDR3 plus reference TRBV2 and TRBJ1-4, the full variable domain is EPEVTQTPSHQVTQMGQEVILRCVPISNHLYFYWYRQILGQKVEFLVSFYNNEISEKSEIFDDQFSVERPDGSNFTLKIRSTKLEDSAMYFCARGAGEKLFFGSGTQLSVL.

V gene TRBV10-3 combines with J gene TRBJ1-1, with unresolved D. The V end was cut by 0 bases, the J end by 4 bases, with 9 bases between. The CDR3 contains 14 residues. The germline gives CDR1 ENHRY, CDR2 SYGVKD. The DNA of the CDR3 is TGTGCCATCAGTGAGTCAGGGATCGCCACTGAAGCTTTCTTT. Residues: CAISESGIATEAFF.

J is TRBJ1-5 and V is TRBV6-6; D is ambiguous. Germline loops: CDR1 MNHNY, CDR2 SVGAGI (reference sequence). Trimming stripped 6 bases from V and 0 bases from J, with 12 bases between. The CDR3 has 15 residues. The CDR3 is CASRRTVYSNQPQHF. The CDR3 DNA follows: TGTGCCAGCAGACGGACGGTTTATAGCAATCAGCCCCAGCATTTT.

The chain is built from TRBV28 and TRBJ1-3, with no clear D. V was pared by 5 bases and J by 0 bases, with 5 bases between. Germline V CDR1 and CDR2: MDHEN, SYDVKM. The CDR3 has 13 amino acids. CDR3 region: CASSLLSGNTIYF. DNA of the CDR3: TGTGCCAGCAGTCTACTCTCTGGAAACACCATATATTTT.

The chain is built from TRBV2 and TRBJ1-5, with TRBD1 identical over 8 bases. CDR1 is SNHLY, CDR2 FYNNEI, per germline. The CDR3 spans 15 residues. With V trimmed by 7 bases and J by 5 bases, 10 bases remained unmatched. DNA for the CDR3: TGTGCCAGCAAGGACCGTGGACAGGGTTATCAGCCCCAGCATTTT. Protein: CASKDRGQGYQPQHF.

About this clone itself: Distinct nucleotide sequences in the sample also encode this CDR3. This rearrangement joins TRBV9 to TRBJ2-1; TRBD2 is a possible D gene (6 bases). The CDR3 runs 15 residues. V lost 0 bases to trimming and J lost 2 bases, with 9 bases between them. The germline gives CDR1 SGDLS, CDR2 YYNGEE. This chain's CDR3 is CASSVGAGTYNEQFF. CDR3 sequence (DNA): TGTGCCAGCAGCGTAGGGGCGGGAACCTACAATGAGCAGTTCTTC. The full variable domain, with the rest looked up from reference TRBV9 and TRBJ2-1, is DSGVTQTPKHLITATGQRVTLRCSPRSGDLSVYWYQQSLDQGLQFLIQYYNGEERAKGNILERFSAQQFPDLHSELNLSSLELGDSALYFCASSVGAGTYNEQFFGPGTRLTVL.